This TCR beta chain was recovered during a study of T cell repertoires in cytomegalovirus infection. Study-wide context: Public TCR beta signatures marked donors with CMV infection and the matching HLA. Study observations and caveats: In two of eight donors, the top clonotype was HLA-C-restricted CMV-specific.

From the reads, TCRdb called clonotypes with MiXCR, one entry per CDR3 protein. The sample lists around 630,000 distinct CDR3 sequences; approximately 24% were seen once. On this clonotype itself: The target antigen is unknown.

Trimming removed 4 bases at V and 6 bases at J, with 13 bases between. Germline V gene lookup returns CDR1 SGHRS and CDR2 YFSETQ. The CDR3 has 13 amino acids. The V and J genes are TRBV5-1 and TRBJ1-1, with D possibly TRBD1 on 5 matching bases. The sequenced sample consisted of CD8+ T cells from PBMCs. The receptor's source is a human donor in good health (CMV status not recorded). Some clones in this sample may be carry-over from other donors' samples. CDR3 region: CASSPKGLAEAFF. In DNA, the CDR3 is TGCGCCAGCAGCCCGAAGGGGCTGGCTGAAGCTTTCTTT.